The clone carrying this TCR beta chain has only one observation. Libraries were prepared by immunoSEQ multiplex PCR; TCRdb keeps only in-frame clonotypes and omits some of them. Among tens of thousands of clones listed, around 80% were seen once. The V gene's germline CDR1 is MNHEY and CDR2 SMNVEV (reference sequence). With 2 bases removed from V and 7 bases from J, the gap between germline ends came to 21 bases. The CDR3 is 17 amino acids. The data derive from a study of PD-1 blockade in mismatch repair-deficient tumors. The chain uses TRBV27 and TRBJ2-1; weak D call: TRBD2 (6 bases). Material: PBMCs, obtained about 38 weeks after starting pembrolizumab. This clonotype originated in an adult with mismatch repair-deficient cancer. The CDR3 reads CASSLRLRLGQRNEQFF. The CDR3 DNA is TGTGCCAGCAGTTTAAGGCTCCGACTAGGTCAGCGAAATGAGCAGTTCTTC.